The text below deals with one T cell receptor beta chain. In its sample, this clone was seen once. Its antigen target is currently unknown. Within one base of it there is no much larger clone, and no base qualities were kept. The sample originates from a study of control samples from healthy donors and cancer patients (TCRdb year 2020). V is clipped by 6 bases and J by 3 bases, and the sequence between their germline boundaries is 6 bases long. From the cysteine up to the phenylalanine, the CDR3 has a length of 12 residues. The kept DNA is CDR3 alone, 36 bases in frame from the first base. The method behind the library was the immunoSEQ multiplex PCR assay. Entries here come from immuneACCESS through TCRdb and include only in-frame sequences with V and J called. Some clones fail to appear in such tables; in the studies checked, an unresolved V gene covers under half of the shortfall, and the cause of the remainder is unknown. Recorded for this sample are roughly 120,000 clones; under 95% of them occurred a single time. Jointly, the top ten make up about 1.5% of the sample.

This clonotype originated in a man between 45 and 60 years old with head and neck cancer. The rearrangement combines TRBV12-3 or TRBV12-4 with TRBJ1-5, with the D gene not clear enough to name. The source material was PBMCs. The CDR3 in this case is CASSPTNQPQHF. At the DNA level, the sequence is TGTGCCAGCAGCCCCACCAATCAGCCCCAGCATTTT.